A selection of T cell receptor beta chains follows, all from one sample in a study of type 1 regulatory T cells. TCRdb re-derived calls from the reads in MiXCR, one entry per CDR3 protein. The sample lists 60,000 to 80,000 distinct CDR3 sequences; around 63% were seen once. No antigens are known for them. Source material: cultured T cells, either the whole culture or a sorted T cell fraction (not recorded which). The receptor set was obtained from a human donor in good health. CDR3s include the opening cysteine and the closing phenylalanine or tryptophan. Fields, in order: clone size, J gene, D gene, V gene, CDR3 protein, CDR3 DNA. The D gene is left open where the match is weak. Only some rows state a clone size, as once, few, many or a class for expanded clones.

. TRBJ2-1 . TRBV14 CASSQLSLDGNEQFF TGTGCCAGCAGCCAATTAAGTTTGGACGGCAATGAGCAGTTCTTC
. TRBJ2-7 . TRBV6-5 CASSRAGSKYEQYF TGTGCCAGCAGTCGGGCCGGGAGTAAGTACGAGCAGTACTTC
few TRBJ2-3 . TRBV25-1 CASSGYTDTQYF TGTGCCAGCAGTGGATACACAGATACGCAGTATTTT
. TRBJ2-7 . TRBV19 CASKGGDLDEQYF TGTGCCAGTAAGGGCGGAGATTTGGATGAGCAGTACTTC
. TRBJ2-5 . TRBV7-2 CASSLWAGEETQYF TGTGCCAGCAGCTTGTGGGCAGGGGAAGAGACCCAGTACTTC
. TRBJ2-3 TRBD2 TRBV5-6 CASSLRGPLAGYDTQYF TGTGCCAGCAGCTTGAGGGGGCCACTAGCGGGATACGATACGCAGTATTTT
. TRBJ2-3 . TRBV10-3 CASGRNTDTQYF TGTGCCTCAGGCCGGAACACAGATACGCAGTATTTT
. TRBJ2-2 TRBD2 TRBV27 CASSWVSGIGELFF TGTGCCAGCAGTTGGGTTAGCGGGATCGGGGAGCTGTTTTTT
. TRBJ2-2 TRBD2 TRBV7-9 CASSVLAPGELFF TGTGCCAGCAGCGTACTAGCGCCCGGGGAGCTGTTTTTT
few TRBJ1-1 . TRBV3-1 CASSFGGLNTEAFF TGTGCCAGCAGCTTCGGGGGGCTGAACACTGAAGCTTTCTTT
. TRBJ2-2 TRBD2 TRBV9 CASSVDWTSGNGGSGELFF TGTGCCAGCAGCGTAGATTGGACTAGCGGGAACGGGGGGTCCGGGGAGCTGTTTTTT
once TRBJ1-1 . TRBV18 CASSQGWATEAFF TGTGCCAGCTCACAGGGTTGGGCCACTGAAGCTTTCTTT
. TRBJ2-1 . TRBV4-3 CASSQDFPGGRNEQFF TGCGCCAGCAGCCAAGATTTTCCCGGGGGCCGCAATGAGCAGTTCTTC
. TRBJ1-1 . TRBV6-1 CASSDRANTEAFF TGTGCCAGCAGTGACAGGGCTAACACTGAAGCTTTCTTT
few TRBJ2-7 TRBD2 TRBV4-2 CASSQERTSYEQYF TGTGCCAGCAGCCAAGAGAGGACTAGCTACGAGCAGTACTTC
few TRBJ1-6 . TRBV9 CASSAGINNSPLHF TGTGCCAGCAGTGCGGGGATTAATAATTCACCCCTCCACTTT
. TRBJ2-7 . TRBV10-3 CAISDIGGGRFREQYF TGTGCCATCAGTGATATCGGGGGCGGGCGTTTTCGGGAGCAGTACTTC
medium-sized TRBJ1-1 . TRBV27 CASSYGVYTEAFF TGTGCCAGCAGTTACGGGGTTTACACTGAAGCTTTCTTT
. TRBJ2-1 . TRBV6-6 CASSRDPGPYNEQFF TGTGCCAGCAGCCGCGACCCAGGACCCTACAATGAGCAGTTCTTC
. TRBJ2-7 TRBD2 TRBV5-1 CASSLVSGGEQYF TGCGCCAGCAGCTTGGTTTCGGGAGGCGAGCAGTACTTC
. TRBJ2-3 TRBD2 TRBV7-3 CASSLAGGQWGTQYF TGTGCCAGCAGCTTAGCGGGAGGGCAGTGGGGTACGCAGTATTTT
. TRBJ1-2 . TRBV20-1 CSARASSGGYTF TGCAGTGCTAGAGCCAGTTCCGGGGGCTACACCTTC
. TRBJ2-3 . TRBV6-1 CAISVIETGLDRTQYF TGTGCCATCAGTGTTATCGAGACGGGGCTCGATAGAACGCAGTATTTT
. TRBJ1-2 . TRBV20-1 CSVSRGTNYGYTF TGCAGTGTCAGTCGAGGGACTAACTATGGCTACACCTTC
. TRBJ1-1 TRBD1 TRBV5-1 CASQGQVNTEAFF TGCGCCAGCCAGGGACAGGTAAACACTGAAGCTTTCTTT
. TRBJ2-5 TRBD1 TRBV20-1 CSASPDRGRGETQYF TGCAGTGCTAGCCCCGACAGGGGGCGCGGGGAGACCCAGTACTTC
many TRBJ2-2 TRBD2 TRBV7-2 CASSGLAGFTGELFF TGTGCCAGCAGCGGTCTAGCGGGTTTCACCGGGGAGCTGTTTTTT
. TRBJ1-5 . TRBV27 CASSLRMVRGGRDNQPQHF TGTGCCAGCAGTTTGCGAATGGTCAGGGGAGGTCGGGACAATCAGCCCCAGCATTTT
few TRBJ2-7 . TRBV2 CASSGQDYEQYF TGTGCCAGCAGTGGGCAGGACTACGAGCAGTACTTC
. TRBJ2-1 TRBD2 TRBV4-2 CASSQDGTSRTNEQFF TGTGCCAGCAGCCAAGATGGGACTAGCCGGACAAATGAGCAGTTCTTC
. TRBJ2-3 TRBD2 TRBV2 CASSVQRGSTDTQYF TGTGCCAGCAGTGTTCAGCGGGGGAGCACAGATACGCAGTATTTT